Shown below are 3 T cell receptor beta chains from a single sample sequenced in a study of T cell repertoires in cytomegalovirus infection (dated by TCRdb to between 2018 and 2021). TCRdb names Illumina HiSeq 1500 as the instrument used. Using fastp at Q25 and MiXCR, TCRdb reprocessed the public reads and kept productive beta chains. Each entry merges the rows of one CDR3 protein and shows their most common DNA and genes. This sample holds hundreds of thousands of distinct CDR3 sequences; about 42% were observed only once. The ten largest clones represent about two fifths of the sample. The sample's treatment or condition label, decoded: in vitro stimulation with specific CMV peptide epitopes to enrich CMV-specific T cells. No cognate antigen is known for these TCRs. The source was cultured PBMCs, collected from culture after CMV antigen stimulation. The receptors stem from a human donor in good health (CMV status not recorded). Some clones in this sample may be carry-over from other donors' samples.

A few counts support this clonotype. The chain has TRBV10-3 and TRBJ1-1; a possible D gene is TRBD1 (5 bases). CDR1 ENHRY and CDR2 SYGVKD come from the germline V gene. CDR3 length: 14 residues. V was clipped by 7 bases and J by 5 bases, with 17 bases between them. The DNA for the CDR3 is TGTGCCATCAAGCAAGGGGCCGGGAGAACTGAAGCTTTCTTT. Protein: CAIKQGAGRTEAFF.

This clonotype was counted a single time. The V and J genes are TRBV5-4 and TRBJ2-2; possibly TRBD1 or TRBD2 for D (5 bases each). Trimming pared 0 bases from V and 4 bases from J, leaving 10 bases between. The length of the CDR3 is 15 residues. Germline V lookup: CDR1 SGHNT, CDR2 YYREEE (reference sequence). The CDR3 bases are TGTGCCAGCAGCTTGGTGGGGGATCGCACCGGGGAGCTGTTTTTT. Protein: CASSLVGDRTGELFF.

The rearrangement links TRBV7-9 to TRBJ2-1; no clear D gene. Trimming left V 4 bases short and J 6 bases short, with 7 bases between. Per germline, CDR1 SEHNR and CDR2 FQNEAQ (reference sequence). The CDR3 is 12 amino acids. The CDR3 bases are TGTGCCAGCAGCTCGGAAGGCAATGAGCAGTTCTTC. This sequence encodes CASSSEGNEQFF.